This T cell receptor beta chain was found in a study of cytomegalovirus exposure and HLA in healthy donors. Study background: The same platform was used for the 110 or so validation repertoires as for the approximately 730 first-cohort repertoires, as reported in a later analysis.

As regards this clone: Its specificity is unknown.

Study-level points and caveats: Cytomegalovirus-associated status was assigned to around 160 TCR beta chains.

TCRdb keeps only in-frame clones here, not all; method: immunoSEQ multiplex PCR. The sample holds 200,000 to 250,000 clones, over 75% seen once. This CDR3 has 14 amino acids. The germline V gene encodes CDR1 MGHRA and CDR2 YSYEKL. Between the trimmed V and J ends, which lost 1 base and 8 bases, there was a span of 12 bases. The TCR was taken from a man younger than 30 in good health and CMV-seropositive. What was sequenced was PBMCs. The chain uses TRBV4-1 and TRBJ2-1; D is unresolved. Here the CDR3 reads CASSQVPNRDEQFF. CDR3 bases: TGCGCCAGCAGCCAAGTCCCAAATCGGGATGAGCAGTTCTTC.